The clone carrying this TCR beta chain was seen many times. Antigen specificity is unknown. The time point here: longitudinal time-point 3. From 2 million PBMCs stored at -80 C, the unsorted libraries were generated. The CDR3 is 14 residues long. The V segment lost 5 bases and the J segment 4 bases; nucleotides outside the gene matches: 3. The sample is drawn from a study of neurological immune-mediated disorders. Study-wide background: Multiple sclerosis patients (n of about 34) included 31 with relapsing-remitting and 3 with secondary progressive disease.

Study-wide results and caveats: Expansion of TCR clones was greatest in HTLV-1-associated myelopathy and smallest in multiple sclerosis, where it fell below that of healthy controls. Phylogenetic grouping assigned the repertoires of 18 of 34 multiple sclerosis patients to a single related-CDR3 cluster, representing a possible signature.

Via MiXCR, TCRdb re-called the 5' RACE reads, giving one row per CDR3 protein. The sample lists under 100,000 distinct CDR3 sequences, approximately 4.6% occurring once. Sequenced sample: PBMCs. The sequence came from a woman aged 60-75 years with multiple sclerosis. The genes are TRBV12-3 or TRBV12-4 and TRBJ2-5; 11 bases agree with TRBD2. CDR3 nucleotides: TGTGCCAGCAGTCTTCTAGCGGGGGGAGAGACCCAGTACTTC. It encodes CASSLLAGGETQYF.